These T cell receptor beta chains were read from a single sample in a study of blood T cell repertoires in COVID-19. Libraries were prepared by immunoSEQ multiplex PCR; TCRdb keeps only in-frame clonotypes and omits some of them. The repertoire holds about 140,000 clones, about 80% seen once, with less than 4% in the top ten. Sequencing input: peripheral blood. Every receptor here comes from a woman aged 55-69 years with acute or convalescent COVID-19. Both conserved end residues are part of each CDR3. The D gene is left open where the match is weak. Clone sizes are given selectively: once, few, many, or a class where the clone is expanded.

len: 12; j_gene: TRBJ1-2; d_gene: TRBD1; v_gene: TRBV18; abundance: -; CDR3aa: CASSPGQGASPF; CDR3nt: TGTGCCAGCTCACCGGGACAGGGGGCATCTCCCTTC
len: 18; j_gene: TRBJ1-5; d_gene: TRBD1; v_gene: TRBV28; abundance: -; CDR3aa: CASSFSQGAGYSNQPQHF; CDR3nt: TGTGCCAGCAGTTTCAGCCAGGGGGCGGGATATAGCAATCAGCCCCAGCATTTT
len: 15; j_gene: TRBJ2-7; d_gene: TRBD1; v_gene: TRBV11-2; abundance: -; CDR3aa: CASRATGTGPYEQYF; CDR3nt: TGTGCCAGCAGGGCGACCGGGACAGGACCTTACGAGCAGTACTTC
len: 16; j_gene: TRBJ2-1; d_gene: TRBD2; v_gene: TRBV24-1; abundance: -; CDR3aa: CATTGPGLAGGNEQFF; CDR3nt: TGTGCCACCACCGGACCGGGACTAGCGGGAGGGAATGAGCAGTTCTTC
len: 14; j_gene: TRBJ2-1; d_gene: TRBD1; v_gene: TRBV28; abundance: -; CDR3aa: CASSSDRGDNEQFF; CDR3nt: TGTGCCAGCAGCTCTGACAGGGGGGATAATGAGCAGTTCTTC
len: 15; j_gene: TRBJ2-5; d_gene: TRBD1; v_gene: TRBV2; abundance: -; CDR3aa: CASSRQGAHGETQYF; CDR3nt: TGTGCCAGCAGTAGACAGGGAGCGCATGGGGAGACCCAGTACTTC
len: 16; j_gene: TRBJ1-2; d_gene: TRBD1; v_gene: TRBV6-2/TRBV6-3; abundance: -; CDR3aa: CASSYGTGAPNYGYTF; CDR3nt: TGTGCCAGCAGTTACGGGACAGGGGCTCCTAACTATGGCTACACCTTC
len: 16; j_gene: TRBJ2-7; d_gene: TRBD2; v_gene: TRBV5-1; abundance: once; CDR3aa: CASSSGGTGNSYEQYF; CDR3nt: TGCGCCAGCAGCTCGGGGGGGACGGGTAACTCCTACGAGCAGTACTTC
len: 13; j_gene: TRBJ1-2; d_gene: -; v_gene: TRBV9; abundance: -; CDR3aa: CASSSSQGYGYTF; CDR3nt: TGTGCCAGCAGCTCATCCCAGGGGTATGGCTACACCTTC
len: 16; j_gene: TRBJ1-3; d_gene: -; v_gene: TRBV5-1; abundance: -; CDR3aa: CASSLVQQGSGGTIYF; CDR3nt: TGCGCCAGCAGCTTGGTACAACAGGGCTCGGGGGGCACCATATATTTT
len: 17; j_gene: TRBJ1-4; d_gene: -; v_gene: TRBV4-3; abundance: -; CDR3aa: CASSQDVGGWSNEKLFF; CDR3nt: TGCGCCAGCAGCCAAGATGTTGGGGGGTGGTCTAATGAAAAACTGTTTTTT
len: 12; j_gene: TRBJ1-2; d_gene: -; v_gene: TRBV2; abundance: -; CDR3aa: CASRATVTGYTF; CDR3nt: TGTGCCAGCAGGGCGACAGTGACTGGCTACACCTTC
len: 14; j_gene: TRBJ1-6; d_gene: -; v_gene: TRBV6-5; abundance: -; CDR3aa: CASGDSSVNSPLHF; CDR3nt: TGTGCCAGCGGAGATAGTTCGGTCAATTCACCCCTCCACTTT
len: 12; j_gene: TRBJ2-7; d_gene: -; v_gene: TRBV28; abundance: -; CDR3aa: CASSRGAYEQYF; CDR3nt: TGTGCCAGCAGTCGGGGAGCCTACGAGCAGTACTTC
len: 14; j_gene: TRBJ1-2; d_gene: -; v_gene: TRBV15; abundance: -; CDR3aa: CATSRDRGSDGYTF; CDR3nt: TGTGCCACCAGCAGAGATAGGGGTTCCGATGGCTACACCTTC
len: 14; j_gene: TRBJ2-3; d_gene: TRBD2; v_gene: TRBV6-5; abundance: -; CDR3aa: CASSSGRMEDTQYF; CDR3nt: TGTGCCAGCTCCAGCGGGAGGATGGAAGATACGCAGTATTTT
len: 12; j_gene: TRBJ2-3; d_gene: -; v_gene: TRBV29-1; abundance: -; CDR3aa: CSVVEGTDTQYF; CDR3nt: TGCAGCGTTGTGGAGGGCACAGATACGCAGTATTTT
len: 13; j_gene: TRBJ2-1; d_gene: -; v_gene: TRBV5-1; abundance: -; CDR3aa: CASSLQTYNEQFF; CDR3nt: TGCGCCAGCAGCCTTCAGACCTACAATGAGCAGTTCTTC
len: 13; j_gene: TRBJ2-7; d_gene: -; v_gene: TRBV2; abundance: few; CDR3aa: CASTPLAEYEQYF; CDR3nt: TGTGCCAGCACCCCGTTAGCGGAGTACGAGCAGTACTTC
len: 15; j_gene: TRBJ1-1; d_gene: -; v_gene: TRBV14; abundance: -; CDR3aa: CASSTAGHMNTEAFF; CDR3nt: TGTGCCAGCAGCACAGCGGGACATATGAACACTGAAGCTTTCTTT
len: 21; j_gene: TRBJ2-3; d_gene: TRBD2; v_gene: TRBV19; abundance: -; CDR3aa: CASSMARVPSTSGYTLDTQYF; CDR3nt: TGTGCCAGTAGTATGGCACGGGTTCCCTCGACTAGCGGGTATACCCTAGATACGCAGTATTTT
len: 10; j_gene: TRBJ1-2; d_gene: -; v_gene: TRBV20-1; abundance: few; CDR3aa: CSALGSGYTF; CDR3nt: TGCAGTGCCCTAGGCAGTGGCTACACCTTC
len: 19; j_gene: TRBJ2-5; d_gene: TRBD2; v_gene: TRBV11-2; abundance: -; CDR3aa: CASSLDGFGLAEYQETQYF; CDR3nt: TGTGCCAGCAGCTTAGATGGCTTTGGACTAGCAGAGTACCAAGAGACCCAGTACTTC
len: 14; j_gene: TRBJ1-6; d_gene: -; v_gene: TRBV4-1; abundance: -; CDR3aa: CASSQDGRDSPLHF; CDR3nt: TGCGCCAGCAGCCAAGATGGCAGGGATTCACCCCTCCACTTT
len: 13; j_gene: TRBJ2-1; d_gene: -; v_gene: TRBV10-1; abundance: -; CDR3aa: CASSLSAGGEQFF; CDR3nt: TGCGCCAGCAGTCTATCTGCAGGTGGTGAGCAGTTCTTC
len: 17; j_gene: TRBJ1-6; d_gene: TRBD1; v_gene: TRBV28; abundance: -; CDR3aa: CASRRSGTGGGLSPLHF; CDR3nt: TGTGCCAGCAGACGATCCGGGACAGGGGGCGGGCTCTCACCCCTCCACTTT